Listed below are T cell receptor beta chains from one sample, sequenced in a study of shared clonotypes between healthy human individuals. Sequencing was performed with immunoSEQ multiplex PCR; in TCRdb, only in-frame clones are kept and a portion is missing. The table includes about 2 million clones, about 95% detected once. Sequencing was done on a sample of naive CD8+ T cells sorted from blood. These receptors all stem from a young man in good health. The CDR3 runs from the conserved cysteine through the conserved F or W. D genes are given only for firm matches. Expanded clones get a size class; other rows say once, few or many, or leave the size out.

D	length	size	V	J	DNA	CDR3
NA	15	NA	TRBV4-1	TRBJ2-2	TGCGCCAGCAGCCAAGTAGCTGTGAACACCGGGGAGCTGTTTTTT	CASSQVAVNTGELFF
NA	13	NA	TRBV19	TRBJ2-1	TGTGCCAGTAGGGAGAGCTCCTACAATGAGCAGTTCTTC	CASRESSYNEQFF
NA	14	few	TRBV6-1	TRBJ1-2	TGTGCCAGCAGTGGGGAGGGCAGGGCTAATGGCTACACCTTC	CASSGEGRANGYTF
NA	17	NA	TRBV6-1	TRBJ2-7	TGTGCCAGCAGTGAAGCGAGGACGGTATTCTCGTACTACGAGCAGTACTTC	CASSEARTVFSYYEQYF
TRBD1	13	NA	TRBV11-2	TRBJ2-7	TGTGCCAGCAGCTGGACAGGGGGATACGAGCAGTACTTC	CASSWTGGYEQYF
NA	14	NA	TRBV9	TRBJ2-7	TGTGCCAGCAGCTCAGGAGGCAGCTCCTACGAGCAGTACTTC	CASSSGGSSYEQYF
NA	14	NA	TRBV15	TRBJ2-3	TGTGCCACCAGCACCACATGGGACACAGATACGCAGTATTTT	CATSTTWDTDTQYF
TRBD1	18	NA	TRBV10-3	TRBJ1-5	TGTGCCATCAGTGAGTCAGGATGGGACAGGGACGGAGGGCAGCCCCAGCATTTT	CAISESGWDRDGGQPQHF
NA	13	NA	TRBV6-5	TRBJ1-1	TGTGCCAGCAGTTACTCGTCGGACACTGAAGCTTTCTTT	CASSYSSDTEAFF
NA	14	NA	TRBV28	TRBJ2-1	TGTGCCAGCATACAGAGTCCCGGTGTCAATGAGCAGTTCTTC	CASIQSPGVNEQFF
TRBD2	15	NA	TRBV6-5	TRBJ2-1	TGTGCCAGCAGTACACTAGCGGGGAGCTACAATGAGCAGTTCTTC	CASSTLAGSYNEQFF
TRBD1	15	NA	TRBV27	TRBJ2-7	TGTGCCAGCAGTTACCGACAGGGGGGTTCCTACGAGCAGTACTTC	CASSYRQGGSYEQYF
TRBD2	15	NA	TRBV19	TRBJ2-7	TGTGCCAGTAGTCCCTTTGGGGGGGGCTCCTACGAGCAGTACTTC	CASSPFGGGSYEQYF
NA	16	NA	TRBV7-9	TRBJ2-6	TGTGCCAGCAGCTTAGACCGGGGCTCTGGGGCCAACGTCCTGACTTTC	CASSLDRGSGANVLTF
NA	15	NA	TRBV6-1	TRBJ2-7	TGTGCCAGCAGTGAAATCCTGGGGAAAGGGTACGAGCAGTACTTC	CASSEILGKGYEQYF
NA	16	NA	TRBV29-1	TRBJ1-4	TGCAGCGTTGAAGGTACCCCGGACGGAGTTAATGAAAAACTGTTTTTT	CSVEGTPDGVNEKLFF
TRBD2	15	NA	TRBV2	TRBJ2-7	TGTGCCAGCAGTGGTAGCGGGGGGAAAACCTACGAGCAGTACTTC	CASSGSGGKTYEQYF
NA	14	NA	TRBV28	TRBJ2-4	TGTGCCAGCAGCCCCGGGGACACCAAAAACATTCAGTACTTC	CASSPGDTKNIQYF
TRBD2	16	NA	TRBV5-1	TRBJ2-7	TGCGCCAGCAGTGCGGTAGGGCTAGCGGGAGCCTACGAGCAGTACTTC	CASSAVGLAGAYEQYF
TRBD2	15	NA	TRBV27	TRBJ2-7	TGTGCCAGCAGTCCCGGGACTAGCGGGAGTTCCGAGCAGTACTTC	CASSPGTSGSSEQYF
TRBD1	16	NA	TRBV6-6	TRBJ1-2	TGTGCCAGCAGTCCCGGGACAGCTACCCCCTACTATGGCTACACCTTC	CASSPGTATPYYGYTF
NA	14	NA	TRBV9	TRBJ2-1	TGTGCCAGCAGCCCCGATGGGCTAGCGAATGAGCAGTTCTTC	CASSPDGLANEQFF
TRBD1	14	NA	TRBV2	TRBJ1-1	TGTGCCAGCAGTGCAGGACAGGGAGGGACTGAAGCTTTCTTT	CASSAGQGGTEAFF
NA	18	NA	TRBV5-6	TRBJ2-7	TGTGCCAGCAGCTTGTTCAGGGATTTTTACTTACCTTCCTACGAGCAGTACTTC	CASSLFRDFYLPSYEQYF
NA	14	NA	TRBV11-2	TRBJ2-5	TGTGCCAGCAGCTTAGATCCCGGGGAAGAGACCCAGTACTTC	CASSLDPGEETQYF
TRBD1	15	NA	TRBV6-6	TRBJ1-4	TGTGCCAGCAGTTACGAAGGGGGCGCGGGTGAAAAACTGTTTTTT	CASSYEGGAGEKLFF
TRBD1	14	NA	TRBV14	TRBJ2-2	TGTGCCAGCAGCTGGACAGGGAACACCGGGGAGCTGTTTTTT	CASSWTGNTGELFF
NA	14	NA	TRBV7-8	TRBJ1-1	TGTGCCAGCAGCTTAGGGCAGGGGCTACCTGAAGCTTTCTTT	CASSLGQGLPEAFF
NA	16	once	TRBV6-5	TRBJ2-1	TGTGCCAGCAGTTCCATCGACCGGGTGCTCTACAATGAGCAGTTCTTC	CASSSIDRVLYNEQFF
NA	16	NA	TRBV4-3	TRBJ2-7	TGCGCCAGCAGCCAAGATCTCGGCGCGGAAACCTACGAGCAGTACTTC	CASSQDLGAETYEQYF
NA	16	NA	TRBV10-3	TRBJ2-7	TGTGCCATCAGTGAGTCGAACTCAGTCCTTGGTTACGAGCAGTACTTC	CAISESNSVLGYEQYF
TRBD1	16	NA	TRBV2	TRBJ2-5	TGTGCCAGCAGTGAACCGTGGGACAGGACTGAGGAGACCCAGTACTTC	CASSEPWDRTEETQYF
TRBD1	16	once	TRBV2	TRBJ1-4	TGTGCCAGCATGGGACAGGGGAATCATGAACTTGGAAAACTGTTTTTT	CASMGQGNHELGKLFF
NA	13	NA	TRBV7-9	TRBJ1-2	TGTGCCAGCAGTGGACCTAGTCTCTATGGCTACACCTTC	CASSGPSLYGYTF
NA	18	NA	TRBV21-1	TRBJ1-3	TGTGCCAGCACTGAATCTTTAAAAGCGGTGACCTCTGGAAACACCATATATTTT	CASTESLKAVTSGNTIYF
TRBD2	18	NA	TRBV2	TRBJ2-1	TGTGCCAGCAGTGAAGAGTGGGAGGGCCTAAGCTCCTACAATGAGCAGTTCTTC	CASSEEWEGLSSYNEQFF
NA	16	once	TRBV27	TRBJ2-1	TGTGCCAGCAGCCCCTCCATTGGGATGTCCTACAATGAGCAGTTCTTC	CASSPSIGMSYNEQFF
NA	13	NA	TRBV29-1	TRBJ1-5	TGCAGCGCCGATAGGGGTAGCAATCAGCCCCAGCATTTT	CSADRGSNQPQHF
NA	16	NA	TRBV15	TRBJ1-2	TGTGCCACCAGCAGAAAGTCCGACCTGGGGGCCTATGGCTACACCTTC	CATSRKSDLGAYGYTF
NA	15	NA	TRBV7-9	TRBJ2-5	TGTGCCAGCAGCTTAGCTATAGGGGGCCAAGAGACCCAGTACTTC	CASSLAIGGQETQYF
TRBD2	18	NA	TRBV27	TRBJ2-2	TGTGCCAGCAGTTTATTCTTTTTGGCTAGCGGCAACACCGGGGAGCTGTTTTTT	CASSLFFLASGNTGELFF
NA	16	NA	TRBV2	TRBJ2-3	TGTGCCAGCAGTGAAGCTTCCGGGGGGCGCACAGATACGCAGTATTTT	CASSEASGGRTDTQYF